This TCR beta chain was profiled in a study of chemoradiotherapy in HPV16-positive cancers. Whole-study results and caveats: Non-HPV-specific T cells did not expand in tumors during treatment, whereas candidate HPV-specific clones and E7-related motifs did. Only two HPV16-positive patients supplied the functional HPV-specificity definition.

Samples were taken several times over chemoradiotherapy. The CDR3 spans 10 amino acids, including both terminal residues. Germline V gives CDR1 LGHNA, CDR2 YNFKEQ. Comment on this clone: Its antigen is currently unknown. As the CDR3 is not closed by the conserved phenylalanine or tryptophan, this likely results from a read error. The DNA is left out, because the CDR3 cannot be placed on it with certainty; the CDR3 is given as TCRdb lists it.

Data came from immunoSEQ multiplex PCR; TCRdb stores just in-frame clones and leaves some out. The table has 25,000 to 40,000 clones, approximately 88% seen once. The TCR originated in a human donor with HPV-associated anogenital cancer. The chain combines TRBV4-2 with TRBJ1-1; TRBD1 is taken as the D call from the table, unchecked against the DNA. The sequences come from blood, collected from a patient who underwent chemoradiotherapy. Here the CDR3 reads CASSRHRGPC.